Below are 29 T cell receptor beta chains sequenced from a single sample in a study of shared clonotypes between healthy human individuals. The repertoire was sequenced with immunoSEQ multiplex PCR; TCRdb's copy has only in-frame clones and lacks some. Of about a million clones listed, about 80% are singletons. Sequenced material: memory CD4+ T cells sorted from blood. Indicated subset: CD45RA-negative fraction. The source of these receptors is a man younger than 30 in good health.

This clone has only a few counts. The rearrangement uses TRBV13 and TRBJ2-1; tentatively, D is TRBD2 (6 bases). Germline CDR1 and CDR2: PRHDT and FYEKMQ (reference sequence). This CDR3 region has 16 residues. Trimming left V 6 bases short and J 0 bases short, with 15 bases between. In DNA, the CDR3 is TGTGCCAGCAGGCTCGGGGGAAGGAGCTCCTACAATGAGCAGTTCTTC. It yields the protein CASRLGGRSSYNEQFF.

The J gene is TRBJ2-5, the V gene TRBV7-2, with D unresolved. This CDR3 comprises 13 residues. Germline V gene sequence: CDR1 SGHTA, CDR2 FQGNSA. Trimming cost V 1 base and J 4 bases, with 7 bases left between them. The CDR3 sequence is CASSLVFRETQYF. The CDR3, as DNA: TGTGCCAGCAGCTTAGTTTTCCGAGAGACCCAGTACTTC.

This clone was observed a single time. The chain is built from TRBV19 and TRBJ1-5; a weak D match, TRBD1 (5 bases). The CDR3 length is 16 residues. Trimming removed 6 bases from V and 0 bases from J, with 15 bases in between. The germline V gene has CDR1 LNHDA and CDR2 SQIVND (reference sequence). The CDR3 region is CASSHSPTASNQPQHF. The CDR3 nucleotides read TGTGCCAGTAGCCACTCCCCGACAGCTAGCAATCAGCCCCAGCATTTT.

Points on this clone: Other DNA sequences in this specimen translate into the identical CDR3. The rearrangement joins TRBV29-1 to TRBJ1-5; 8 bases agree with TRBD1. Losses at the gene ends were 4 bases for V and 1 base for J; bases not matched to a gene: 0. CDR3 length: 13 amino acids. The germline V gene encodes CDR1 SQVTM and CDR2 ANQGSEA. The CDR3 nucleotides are TGCAGCGTTGGACAGGGGAGCAATCAGCCCCAGCATTTT. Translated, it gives CSVGQGSNQPQHF.

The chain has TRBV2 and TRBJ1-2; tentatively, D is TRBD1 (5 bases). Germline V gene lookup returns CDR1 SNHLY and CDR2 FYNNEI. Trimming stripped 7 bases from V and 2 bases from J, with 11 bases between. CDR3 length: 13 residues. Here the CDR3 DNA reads TGTGCCAGCACCCAGGGCATGAACTATGGCTACACCTTC. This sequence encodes CASTQGMNYGYTF.

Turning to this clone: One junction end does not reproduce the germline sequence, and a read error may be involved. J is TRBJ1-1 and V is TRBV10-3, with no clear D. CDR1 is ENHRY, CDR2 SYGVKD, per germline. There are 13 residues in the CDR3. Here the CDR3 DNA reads TGCGCCAGCAGTGACAACATGAACACTGAAGCTTTCTTT. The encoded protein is CASSDNMNTEAFF.

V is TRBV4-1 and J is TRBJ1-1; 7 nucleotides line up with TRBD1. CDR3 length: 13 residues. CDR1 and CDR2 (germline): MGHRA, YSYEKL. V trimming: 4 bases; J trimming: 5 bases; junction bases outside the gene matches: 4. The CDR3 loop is CASSPTGKTEAFF. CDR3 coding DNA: TGCGCCAGCAGCCCGACAGGGAAGACTGAAGCTTTCTTT.

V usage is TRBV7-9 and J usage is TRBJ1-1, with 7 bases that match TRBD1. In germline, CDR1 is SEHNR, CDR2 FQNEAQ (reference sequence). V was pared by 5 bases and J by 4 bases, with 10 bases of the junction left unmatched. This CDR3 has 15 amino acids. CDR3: CASSPSRGGATEAFF. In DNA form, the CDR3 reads TGTGCCAGCAGCCCTAGCAGGGGGGGGGCCACTGAAGCTTTCTTT. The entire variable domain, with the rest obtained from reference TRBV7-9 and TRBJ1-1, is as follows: DTGVSQNPRHKITKRGQNVTFRCDPISEHNRLYWYRQTLGQGPEFLTYFQNEAQLEKSRLLSDRFSAERPKGSFSTLEIQRTEQGDSAMYLCASSPSRGGATEAFFGQGTRLTVV.

The CDR3 here is CASSLRSGGGRKGTDTQYF. The CDR3 coding sequence is TGTGCCAGCAGCTTAAGGTCCGGGGGGGGCCGGAAGGGCACAGATACGCAGTATTTT. J is TRBJ2-3 and V is TRBV7-2; the match to TRBD2 covers 8 bases. Germline V lookup: CDR1 SGHTA, CDR2 FQGNSA. V gave up 2 bases and J gave up 1 base; unmatched junction bases: 14. The CDR3 has 19 residues.

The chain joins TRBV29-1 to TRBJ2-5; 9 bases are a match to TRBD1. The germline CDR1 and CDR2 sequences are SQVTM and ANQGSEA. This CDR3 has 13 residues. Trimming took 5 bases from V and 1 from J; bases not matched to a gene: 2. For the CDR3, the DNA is TGCAGCGTTCTGACAGGGGGCCAAGAGACCCAGTACTTC. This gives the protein CSVLTGGQETQYF.

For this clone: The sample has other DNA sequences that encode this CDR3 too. In DNA, the CDR3 is TGCGCCAGCAGCCCCCCGGGCTACGAGCAGTACTTC. It encodes CASSPPGYEQYF. The rearrangement joins TRBV5-1 to TRBJ2-7; D is ambiguous. With 4 bases removed from V and 3 bases from J, the gap between germline ends came to 8 bases. CDR3 length: 12 residues. Germline V gene data show CDR1 as SGHRS and CDR2 as YFSETQ.

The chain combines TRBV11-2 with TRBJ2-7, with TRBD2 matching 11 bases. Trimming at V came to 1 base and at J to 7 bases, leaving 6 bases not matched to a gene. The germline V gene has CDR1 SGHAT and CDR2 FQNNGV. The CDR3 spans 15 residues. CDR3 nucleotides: TGTGCCAGCAGCTTAGTGGGACTAGCGGAAGGGGAGCAGTACTTC. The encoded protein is CASSLVGLAEGEQYF. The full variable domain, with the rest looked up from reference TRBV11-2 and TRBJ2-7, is EAGVAQSPRYKIIEKRQSVAFWCNPISGHATLYWYQQILGQGPKLLIQFQNNGVVDDSQLPKDRFSAERLKGVDSTLKIQPAKLEDSAVYLCASSLVGLAEGEQYFGPGTRLTVT.

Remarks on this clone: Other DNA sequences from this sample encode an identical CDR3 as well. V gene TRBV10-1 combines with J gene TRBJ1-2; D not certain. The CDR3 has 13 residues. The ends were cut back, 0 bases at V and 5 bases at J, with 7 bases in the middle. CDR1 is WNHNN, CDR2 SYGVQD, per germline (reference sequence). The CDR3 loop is CASSESGSYGYTF. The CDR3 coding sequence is TGCGCCAGCAGTGAGTCGGGCAGTTATGGCTACACCTTC.

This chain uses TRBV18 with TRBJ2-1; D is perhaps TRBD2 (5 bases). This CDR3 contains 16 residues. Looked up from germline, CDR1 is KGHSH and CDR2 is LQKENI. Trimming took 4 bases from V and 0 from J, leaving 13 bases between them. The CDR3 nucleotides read TGTGCCAGCTCACTTTCCCGGGAAAGCTCCTACAATGAGCAGTTCTTC. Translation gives CASSLSRESSYNEQFF.

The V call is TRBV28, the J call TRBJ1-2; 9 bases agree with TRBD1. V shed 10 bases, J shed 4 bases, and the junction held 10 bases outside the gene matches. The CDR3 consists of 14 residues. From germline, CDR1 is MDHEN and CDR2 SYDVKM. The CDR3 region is CATTGTGFSYGYTF. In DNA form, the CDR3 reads TGTGCCACAACAGGGACAGGGTTCAGCTATGGCTACACCTTC.

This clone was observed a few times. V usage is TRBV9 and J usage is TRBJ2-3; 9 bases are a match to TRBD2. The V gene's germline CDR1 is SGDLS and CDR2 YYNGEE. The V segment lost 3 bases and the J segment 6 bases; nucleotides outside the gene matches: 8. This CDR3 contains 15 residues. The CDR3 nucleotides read TGTGCCAGCAGCGCGAGCGGGAGGACCAGTGATACGCAGTATTTT. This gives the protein CASSASGRTSDTQYF.

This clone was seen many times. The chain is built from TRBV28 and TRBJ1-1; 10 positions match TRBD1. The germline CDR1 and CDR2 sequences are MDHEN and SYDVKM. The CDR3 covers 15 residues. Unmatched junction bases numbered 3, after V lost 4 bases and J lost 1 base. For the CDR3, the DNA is TGTGCCAGCAGTTCCCGGGACAGGGGGAACACTGAAGCTTTCTTT. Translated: CASSSRDRGNTEAFF.

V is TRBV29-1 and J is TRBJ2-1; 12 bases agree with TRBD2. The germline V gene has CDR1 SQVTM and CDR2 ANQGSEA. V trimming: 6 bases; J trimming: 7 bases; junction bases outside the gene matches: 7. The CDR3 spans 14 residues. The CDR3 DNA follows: TGCAGCGTAAAAACTAGCGGGAGGCGGAATGAGCAGTTCTTC. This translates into CSVKTSGRRNEQFF.

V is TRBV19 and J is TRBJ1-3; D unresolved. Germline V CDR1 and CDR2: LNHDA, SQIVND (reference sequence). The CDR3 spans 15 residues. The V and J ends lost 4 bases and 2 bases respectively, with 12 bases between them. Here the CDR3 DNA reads TGTGCCAGTAGTAGCTCCGAAGACACTGGAAACACCATATATTTT. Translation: CASSSSEDTGNTIYF.

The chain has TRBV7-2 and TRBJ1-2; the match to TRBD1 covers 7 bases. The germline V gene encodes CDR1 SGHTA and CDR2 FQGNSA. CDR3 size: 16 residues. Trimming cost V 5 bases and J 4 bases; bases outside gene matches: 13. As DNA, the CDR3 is TGTGCCAGCAGCCTACGACAGGGAGGGGTGACCTATGGCTACACCTTC. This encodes CASSLRQGGVTYGYTF.

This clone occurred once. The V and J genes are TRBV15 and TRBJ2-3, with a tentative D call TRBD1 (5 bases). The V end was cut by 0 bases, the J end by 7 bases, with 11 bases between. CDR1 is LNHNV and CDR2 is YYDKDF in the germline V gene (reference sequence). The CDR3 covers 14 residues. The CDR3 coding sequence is TGTGCCACCAGCAGAGATCAGGGCCAATATACGCAGTATTTT. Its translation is CATSRDQGQYTQYF.

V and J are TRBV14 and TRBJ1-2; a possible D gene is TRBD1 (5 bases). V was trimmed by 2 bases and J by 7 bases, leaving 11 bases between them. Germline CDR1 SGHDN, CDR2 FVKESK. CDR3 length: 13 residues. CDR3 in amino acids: CASSQSRVGGYTF. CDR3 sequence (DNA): TGTGCCAGCAGCCAATCCAGGGTCGGTGGCTACACCTTC.

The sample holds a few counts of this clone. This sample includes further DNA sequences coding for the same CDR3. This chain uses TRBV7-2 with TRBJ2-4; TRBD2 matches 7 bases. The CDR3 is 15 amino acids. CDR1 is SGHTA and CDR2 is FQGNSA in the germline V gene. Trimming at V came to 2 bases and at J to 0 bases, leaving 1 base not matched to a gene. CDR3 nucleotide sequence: TGTGCCAGCAGCTTATGGGGGGGAGCCAAAAACATTCAGTACTTC. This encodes CASSLWGGAKNIQYF.

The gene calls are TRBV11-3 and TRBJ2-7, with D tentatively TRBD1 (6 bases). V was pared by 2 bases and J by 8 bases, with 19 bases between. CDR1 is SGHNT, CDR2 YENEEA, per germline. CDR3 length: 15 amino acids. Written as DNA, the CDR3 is TGTGCCAGCAGCTTATCTGGGACATCGTACCCAAAGCAGTACTTC. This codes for CASSLSGTSYPKQYF.

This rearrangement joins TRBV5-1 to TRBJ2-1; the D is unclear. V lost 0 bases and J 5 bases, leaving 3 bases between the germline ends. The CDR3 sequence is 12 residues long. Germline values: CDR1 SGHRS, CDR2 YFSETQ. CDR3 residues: CASSLANNEQFF. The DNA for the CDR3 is TGCGCCAGCAGCTTGGCAAACAATGAGCAGTTCTTC.

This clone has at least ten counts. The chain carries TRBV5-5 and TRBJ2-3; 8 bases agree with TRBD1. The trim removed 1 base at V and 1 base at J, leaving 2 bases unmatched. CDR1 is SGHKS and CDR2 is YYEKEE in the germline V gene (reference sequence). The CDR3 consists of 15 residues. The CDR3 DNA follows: TGTGCCAGCAGCTTGATGGGACAGGGCACAGATACGCAGTATTTT. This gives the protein CASSLMGQGTDTQYF.

CDR3 nucleotide sequence: TGCGCCAGCAGCCCCGGGAGGGGGGGGCCGAATCAGCCCCAGCATTTT. Protein product: CASSPGRGGPNQPQHF. The chain has TRBV5-1 and TRBJ1-5; D perhaps matches TRBD1 (6 bases). The length of the CDR3 is 16 residues. Germline loops: CDR1 SGHRS, CDR2 YFSETQ. Trimming shortened V by 4 bases and J by 4 bases, and 18 bases separated the two germline ends.

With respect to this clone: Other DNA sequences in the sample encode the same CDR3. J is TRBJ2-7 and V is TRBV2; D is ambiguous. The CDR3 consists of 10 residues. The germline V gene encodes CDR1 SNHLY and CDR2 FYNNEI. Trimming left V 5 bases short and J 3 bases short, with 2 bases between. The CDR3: CASSLYEQYF. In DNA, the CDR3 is TGTGCCAGCAGTCTCTACGAGCAGTACTTC.

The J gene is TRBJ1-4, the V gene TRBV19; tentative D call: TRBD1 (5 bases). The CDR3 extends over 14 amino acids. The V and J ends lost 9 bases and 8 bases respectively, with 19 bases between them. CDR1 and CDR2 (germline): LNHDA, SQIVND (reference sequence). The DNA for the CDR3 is TGTGCCAGACTATTCAGGGTTTCGGGGGAAAAACTGTTTTTT. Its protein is CARLFRVSGEKLFF. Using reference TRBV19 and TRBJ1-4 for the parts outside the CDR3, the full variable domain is DGGITQSPKYLFRKEGQNVTLSCEQNLNHDAMYWYRQDPGQGLRLIYYSQIVNDFQKGDIAEGYSVSREKKESFPLTVTSAQKNPTAFYLCARLFRVSGEKLFFGSGTQLSVL.